These T cell receptor beta chains were read from a single sample in a study of graft-versus-host responses after intestinal transplantation. Profiling relied on immunoSEQ multiplex PCR, and the TCRdb table lists in-frame clones only, not all of them. This table has 45,000 to 55,000 clones, roughly 93% appearing once. The sample here was PBMCs, taken roughly 760 days after a first intestinal transplant, on the day of a second. These receptors originate from a human patient who received an intestinal transplant, so some T cells may come from the graft donor. Both conserved end residues are part of each CDR3. A D gene is named only where the DNA matches it firmly. Part of the rows lack a size; the others show once, few, many or a class for expanded clones.

CDR3 protein	CDR3 DNA	D gene	V gene	clone size	J gene
CASSYEGAYQETQYF	TGTGCCAGCAGTTACGAAGGCGCCTACCAAGAGACCCAGTACTTC	.	TRBV6-5	.	TRBJ2-5
CASSGDRTRLGYLYEQYF	TGTGCCAGCAGTGGGGACAGGACCCGACTTGGGTATTTGTACGAGCAGTACTTC	TRBD1	TRBV2	.	TRBJ2-7
CASSHEDRRNDIQYF	TGCGCCAGCAGCCACGAGGACAGGAGGAACGACATTCAGTACTTC	TRBD1	TRBV4-3	.	TRBJ2-4
CASSQEEGVGANVLTF	TGCGCCAGCAGCCAAGAAGAAGGGGTGGGGGCCAACGTCCTGACTTTC	.	TRBV4-1	.	TRBJ2-6
CATSRSVTEQETQYF	TGTGCCACCAGCAGATCGGTGACAGAACAAGAGACCCAGTACTTC	.	TRBV15	.	TRBJ2-5
CASSLATSGSYEQYF	TGTGCCAGCAGCCTAGCCACTAGCGGTTCCTACGAGCAGTACTTC	TRBD2	TRBV7-8	.	TRBJ2-7
CASRTGTTMGQAFF	TGTGCCAGCAGGACCGGGACAACTATGGGACAAGCTTTCTTT	.	TRBV6-6	.	TRBJ1-1
CASRSPERRSTDTRYF	TGTGCAAGTCGCTCCCCGGAGCGGAGGAGCACAGATACGCGGTATTTT	.	TRBV12-2	.	TRBJ2-3
CASSLEFYEQYF	TGTGCCAGCAGCTTGGAGTTCTACGAGCAGTACTTC	.	TRBV11-2	once	TRBJ2-7
CASSLALSYEQYF	TGTGCTAGCAGCTTAGCCCTGTCCTACGAGCAGTACTTC	.	TRBV7-7	.	TRBJ2-7
CASSSLGGGLQETQYF	TGTGCCAGCAGCTCATTGGGCGGGGGGCTCCAAGAGACCCAGTACTTC	TRBD2	TRBV7-2	.	TRBJ2-5
CASSLGTDYGYTF	TGTGCCAGCAGCCTAGGGACAGACTATGGCTACACCTTC	TRBD1	TRBV28	.	TRBJ1-2
CASSTGTVYEQYF	TGTGCCAGCAGTACCGGGACAGTATACGAGCAGTACTTC	TRBD1	TRBV6-5	once	TRBJ2-7
CASSLDRAAYEQYF	TGTGCCAGCAGCCTCGACAGGGCGGCCTACGAGCAGTACTTC	TRBD1	TRBV6-5	.	TRBJ2-7
CASSVSGSSYNEQFF	TGTGCCAGCAGCGTTTCAGGGAGCTCCTACAATGAGCAGTTCTTC	.	TRBV9	few	TRBJ2-1